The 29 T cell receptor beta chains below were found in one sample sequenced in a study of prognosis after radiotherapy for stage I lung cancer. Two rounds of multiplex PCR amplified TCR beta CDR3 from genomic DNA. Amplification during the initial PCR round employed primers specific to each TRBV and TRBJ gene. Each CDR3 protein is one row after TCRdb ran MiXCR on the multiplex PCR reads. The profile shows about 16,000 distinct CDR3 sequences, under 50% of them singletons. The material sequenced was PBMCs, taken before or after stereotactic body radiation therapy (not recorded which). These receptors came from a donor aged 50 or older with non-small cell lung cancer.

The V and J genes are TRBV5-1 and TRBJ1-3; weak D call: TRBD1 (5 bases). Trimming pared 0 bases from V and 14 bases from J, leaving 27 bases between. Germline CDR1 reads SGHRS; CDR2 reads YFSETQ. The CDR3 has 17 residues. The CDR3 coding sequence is TGCGCCAGCAGCTTGGCCATTTTGGCGGGGGGAGGACAACCGGTATATTTT. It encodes CASSLAILAGGGQPVYF.

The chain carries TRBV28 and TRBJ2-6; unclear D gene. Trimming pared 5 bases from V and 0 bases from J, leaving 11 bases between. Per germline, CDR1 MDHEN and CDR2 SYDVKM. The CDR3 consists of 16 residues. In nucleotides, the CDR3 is TGTGCCAGCAGTCCGCATGGCCTCTCTGGGGCCAACGTCCTGACTTTC. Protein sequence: CASSPHGLSGANVLTF.

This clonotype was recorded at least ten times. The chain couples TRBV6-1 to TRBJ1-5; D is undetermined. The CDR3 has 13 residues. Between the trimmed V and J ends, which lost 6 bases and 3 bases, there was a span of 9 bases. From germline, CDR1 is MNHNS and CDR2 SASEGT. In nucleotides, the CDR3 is TGTGCCAGCAGCCATGCCCTCAATCAGCCCCAGCATTTT. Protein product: CASSHALNQPQHF.

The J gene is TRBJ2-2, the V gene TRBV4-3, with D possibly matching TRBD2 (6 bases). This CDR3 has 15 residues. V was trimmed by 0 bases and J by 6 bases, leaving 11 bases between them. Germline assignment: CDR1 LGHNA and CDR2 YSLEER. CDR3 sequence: CASSQDRGISGELFF. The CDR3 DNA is TGCGCCAGCAGCCAAGATCGGGGGATATCCGGGGAGCTGTTTTTT.

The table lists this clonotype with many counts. CDR3 protein: CAVRGQTGNTIYF. In nucleotides, the CDR3 is TGTGCCGTACGGGGACAAACTGGAAACACCATATATTTT. This chain joins TRBV10-3 and TRBJ1-3; possible D gene TRBD1, 6 bases. CDR3 length: 13 residues. Trimming left V 11 bases short and J 2 bases short, with 13 bases between. The germline CDR1 and CDR2 sequences are ENHRY and SYGVKD.

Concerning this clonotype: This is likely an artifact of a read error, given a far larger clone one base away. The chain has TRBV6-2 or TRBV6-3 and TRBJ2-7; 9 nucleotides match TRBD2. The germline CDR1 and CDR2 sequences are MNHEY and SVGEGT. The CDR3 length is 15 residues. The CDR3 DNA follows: TGTTCCAGCAGTTACTCCCCGACTAGCGGTTACGAGCAGTACTTC. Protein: CSSSYSPTSGYEQYF.

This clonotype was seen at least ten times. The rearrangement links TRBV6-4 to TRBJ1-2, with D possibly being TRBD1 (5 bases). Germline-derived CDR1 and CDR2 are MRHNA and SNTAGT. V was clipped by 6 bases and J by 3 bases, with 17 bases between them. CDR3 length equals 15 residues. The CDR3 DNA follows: TGTGCCAGCAGCACTGAGCAGGGATCTCACTATGGCTACACCTTC. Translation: CASSTEQGSHYGYTF.

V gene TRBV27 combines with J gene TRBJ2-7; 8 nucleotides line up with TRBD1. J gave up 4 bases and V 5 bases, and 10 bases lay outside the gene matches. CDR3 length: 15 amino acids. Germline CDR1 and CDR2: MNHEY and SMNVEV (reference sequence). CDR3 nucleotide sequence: TGTGCCAGCAGTCTGTATCAGGGGGCGGTTTACGAGCAGTACTTC. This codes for CASSLYQGAVYEQYF.

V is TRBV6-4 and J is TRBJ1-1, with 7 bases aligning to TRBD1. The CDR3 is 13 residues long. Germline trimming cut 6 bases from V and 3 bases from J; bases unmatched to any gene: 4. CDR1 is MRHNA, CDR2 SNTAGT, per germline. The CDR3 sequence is CASSQGEDTEAFF. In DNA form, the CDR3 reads TGTGCCAGCAGCCAGGGGGAGGACACTGAAGCTTTCTTT.

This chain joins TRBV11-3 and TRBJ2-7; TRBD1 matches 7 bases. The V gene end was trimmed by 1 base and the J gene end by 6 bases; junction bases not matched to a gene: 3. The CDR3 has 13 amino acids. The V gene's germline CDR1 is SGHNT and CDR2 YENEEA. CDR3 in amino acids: CASSLVHRGEQYF. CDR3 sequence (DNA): TGTGCCAGCAGCTTAGTTCACAGGGGCGAGCAGTACTTC.

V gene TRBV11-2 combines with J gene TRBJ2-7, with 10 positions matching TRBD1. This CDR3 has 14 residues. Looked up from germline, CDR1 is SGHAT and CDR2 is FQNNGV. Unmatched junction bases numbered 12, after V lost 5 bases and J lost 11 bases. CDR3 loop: CASSIRQGAYKKYF. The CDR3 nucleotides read TGTGCCAGCAGCATAAGACAGGGGGCCTACAAGAAGTACTTC.

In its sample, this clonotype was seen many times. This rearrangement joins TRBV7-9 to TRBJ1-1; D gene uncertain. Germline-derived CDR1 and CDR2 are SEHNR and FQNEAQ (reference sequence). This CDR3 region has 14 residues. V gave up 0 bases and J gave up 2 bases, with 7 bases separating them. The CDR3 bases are TGTGCCAGCAGCTTAGCAGGGATTAACACTGAAGCTTTCTTT. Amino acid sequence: CASSLAGINTEAFF.

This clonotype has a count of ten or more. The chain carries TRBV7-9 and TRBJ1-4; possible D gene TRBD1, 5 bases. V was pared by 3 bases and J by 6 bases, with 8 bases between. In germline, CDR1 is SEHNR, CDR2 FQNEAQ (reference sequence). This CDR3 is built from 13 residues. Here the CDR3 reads CASSLGGHEKLFF. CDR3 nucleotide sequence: TGTGCCAGCAGCTTGGGGGGTCATGAAAAACTGTTTTTT.

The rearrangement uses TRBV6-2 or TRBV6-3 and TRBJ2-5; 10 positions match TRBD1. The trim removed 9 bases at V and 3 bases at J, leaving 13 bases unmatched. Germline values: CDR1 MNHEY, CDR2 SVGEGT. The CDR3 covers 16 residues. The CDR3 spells CASESRGQGPEETQYF. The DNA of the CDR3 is TGTGCCAGTGAGTCCCGGGGACAGGGGCCCGAAGAGACCCAGTACTTC.

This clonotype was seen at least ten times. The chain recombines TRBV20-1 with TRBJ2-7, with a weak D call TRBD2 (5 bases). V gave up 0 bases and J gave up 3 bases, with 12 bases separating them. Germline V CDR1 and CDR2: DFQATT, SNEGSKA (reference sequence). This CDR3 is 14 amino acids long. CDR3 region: CSARDRRRHYEQYF. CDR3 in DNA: TGCAGTGCTAGAGACCGACGGAGGCACTACGAGCAGTACTTC.

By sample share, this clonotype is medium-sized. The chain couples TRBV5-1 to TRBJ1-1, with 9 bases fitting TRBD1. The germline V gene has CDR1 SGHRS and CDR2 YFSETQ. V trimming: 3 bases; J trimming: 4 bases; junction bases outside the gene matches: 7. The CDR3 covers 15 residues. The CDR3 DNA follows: TGCGCCAGCAGCTCGAGGACAGGGGTGTTCACTGAAGCTTTCTTT. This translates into CASSSRTGVFTEAFF.

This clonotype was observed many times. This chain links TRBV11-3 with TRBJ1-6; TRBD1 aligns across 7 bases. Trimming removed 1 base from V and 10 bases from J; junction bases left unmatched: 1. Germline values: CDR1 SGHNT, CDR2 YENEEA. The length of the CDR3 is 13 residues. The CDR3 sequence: CASSLVTGSPLHF. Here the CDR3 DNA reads TGTGCCAGCAGCTTAGTGACAGGGTCACCCCTCCACTTT.

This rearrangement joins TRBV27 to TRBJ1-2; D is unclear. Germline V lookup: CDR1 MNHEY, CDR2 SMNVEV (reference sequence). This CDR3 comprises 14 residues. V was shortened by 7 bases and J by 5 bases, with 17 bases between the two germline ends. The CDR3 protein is CASNRSGLLYGYTF. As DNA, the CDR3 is TGTGCCAGCAATCGCAGCGGGTTACTGTATGGCTACACCTTC.

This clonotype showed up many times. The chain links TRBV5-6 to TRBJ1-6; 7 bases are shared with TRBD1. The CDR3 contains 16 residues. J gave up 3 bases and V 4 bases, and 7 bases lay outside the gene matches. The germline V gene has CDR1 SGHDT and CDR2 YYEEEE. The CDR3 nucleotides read TGTGCCAGCAGCCCGCAGGGGGTGATCTATAATTCACCCCTCCACTTT. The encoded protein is CASSPQGVIYNSPLHF.

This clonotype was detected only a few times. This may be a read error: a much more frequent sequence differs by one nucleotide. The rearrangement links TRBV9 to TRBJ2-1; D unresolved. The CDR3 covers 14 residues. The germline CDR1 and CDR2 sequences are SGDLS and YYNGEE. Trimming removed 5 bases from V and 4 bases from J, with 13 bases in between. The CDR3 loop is CASSARNLYNEQFF. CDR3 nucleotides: TGTGCCAGCAGTGCGAGGAACCTGTACAATGAGCAGTTCTTC.

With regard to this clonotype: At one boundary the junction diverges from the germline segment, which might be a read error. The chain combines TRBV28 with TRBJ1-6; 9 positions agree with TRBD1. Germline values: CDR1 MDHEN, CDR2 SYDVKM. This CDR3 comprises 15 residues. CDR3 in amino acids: CASSWGQGKGSPLHF. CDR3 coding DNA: TGTGCCAGCAGTTGGGGACAGGGAAAAGGATCACCCCTACACTTT.

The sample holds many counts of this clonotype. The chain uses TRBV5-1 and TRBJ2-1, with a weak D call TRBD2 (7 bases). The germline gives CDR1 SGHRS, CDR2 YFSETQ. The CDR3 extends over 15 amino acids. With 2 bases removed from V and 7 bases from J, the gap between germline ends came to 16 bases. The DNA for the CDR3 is TGCGCCAGCAGCTTTGGAGGGGGGGCCATGAATGAGCAGTTCTTC. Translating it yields CASSFGGGAMNEQFF.

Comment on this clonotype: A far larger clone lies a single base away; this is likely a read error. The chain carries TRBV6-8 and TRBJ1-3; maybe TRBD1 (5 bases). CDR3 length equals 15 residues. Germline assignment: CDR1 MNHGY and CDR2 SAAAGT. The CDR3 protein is CASIRAEDSGNNIYF. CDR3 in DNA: TGTGCCAGCATCAGGGCCGAAGACTCTGGAAACAACATATATTTT.

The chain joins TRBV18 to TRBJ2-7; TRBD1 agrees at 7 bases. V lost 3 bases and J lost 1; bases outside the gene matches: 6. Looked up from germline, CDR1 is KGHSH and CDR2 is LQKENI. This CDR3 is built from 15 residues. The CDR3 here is CASSPKATGSYEQYF. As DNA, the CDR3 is TGTGCCAGCTCACCGAAGGCGACAGGGTCCTACGAGCAGTACTTC. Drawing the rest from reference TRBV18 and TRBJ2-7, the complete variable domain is NAGVMQNPRHLVRRRGQEARLRCSPMKGHSHVYWYRQLPEEGLKFMVYLQKENIIDESGMPKERFSAEFPKEGPSILRIQQVVRGDSAAYFCASSPKATGSYEQYFGPGTRLTVT.

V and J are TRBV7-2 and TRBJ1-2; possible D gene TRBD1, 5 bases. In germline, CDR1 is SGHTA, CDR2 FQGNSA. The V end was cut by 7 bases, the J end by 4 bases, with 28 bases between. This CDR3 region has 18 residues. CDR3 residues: CASTYTAGPQKTSYGYTF. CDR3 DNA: TGTGCCAGCACTTACACCGCGGGACCCCAGAAAACCTCCTATGGCTACACCTTC.

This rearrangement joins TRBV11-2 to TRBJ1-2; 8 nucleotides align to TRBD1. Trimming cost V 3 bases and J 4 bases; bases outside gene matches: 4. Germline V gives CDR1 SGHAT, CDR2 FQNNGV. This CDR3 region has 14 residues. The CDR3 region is CASSFRGQSYGYTF. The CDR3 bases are TGTGCCAGCAGCTTCAGGGGGCAGAGCTATGGCTACACCTTC.

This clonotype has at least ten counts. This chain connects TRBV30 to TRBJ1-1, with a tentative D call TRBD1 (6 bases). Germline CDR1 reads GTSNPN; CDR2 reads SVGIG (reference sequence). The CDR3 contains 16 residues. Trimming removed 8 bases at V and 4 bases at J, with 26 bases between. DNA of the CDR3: TGTGCCGCTCCCACCCCCGCGGGGGCAGATGGCACTGAAGCTTTCTTT. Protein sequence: CAAPTPAGADGTEAFF.

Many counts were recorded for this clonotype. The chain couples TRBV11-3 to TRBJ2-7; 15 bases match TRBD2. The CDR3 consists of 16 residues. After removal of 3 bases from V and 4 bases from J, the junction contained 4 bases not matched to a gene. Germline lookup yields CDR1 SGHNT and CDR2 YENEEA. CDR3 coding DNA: TGTGCCAGCAGCTTGATGGGACTAGCGGGGGGTTACGAGCAGTACTTC. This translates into CASSLMGLAGGYEQYF.

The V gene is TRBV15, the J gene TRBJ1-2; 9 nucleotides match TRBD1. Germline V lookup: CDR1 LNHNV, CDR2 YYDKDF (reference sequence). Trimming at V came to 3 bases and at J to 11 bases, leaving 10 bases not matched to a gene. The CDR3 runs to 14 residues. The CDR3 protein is CATSSRDTGGGYTF. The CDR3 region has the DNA TGTGCCACCAGCAGCCGGGACACAGGGGGCGGATACACCTTC. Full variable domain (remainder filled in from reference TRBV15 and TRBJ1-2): DAMVIQNPRYQVTQFGKPVTLSCSQTLNHNVMYWYQQKSSQAPKLLFHYYDKDFNNEADTPDNFQSRRPNTSFCFLDIRSPGLGDTAMYLCATSSRDTGGGYTFGSGTRLTVV.